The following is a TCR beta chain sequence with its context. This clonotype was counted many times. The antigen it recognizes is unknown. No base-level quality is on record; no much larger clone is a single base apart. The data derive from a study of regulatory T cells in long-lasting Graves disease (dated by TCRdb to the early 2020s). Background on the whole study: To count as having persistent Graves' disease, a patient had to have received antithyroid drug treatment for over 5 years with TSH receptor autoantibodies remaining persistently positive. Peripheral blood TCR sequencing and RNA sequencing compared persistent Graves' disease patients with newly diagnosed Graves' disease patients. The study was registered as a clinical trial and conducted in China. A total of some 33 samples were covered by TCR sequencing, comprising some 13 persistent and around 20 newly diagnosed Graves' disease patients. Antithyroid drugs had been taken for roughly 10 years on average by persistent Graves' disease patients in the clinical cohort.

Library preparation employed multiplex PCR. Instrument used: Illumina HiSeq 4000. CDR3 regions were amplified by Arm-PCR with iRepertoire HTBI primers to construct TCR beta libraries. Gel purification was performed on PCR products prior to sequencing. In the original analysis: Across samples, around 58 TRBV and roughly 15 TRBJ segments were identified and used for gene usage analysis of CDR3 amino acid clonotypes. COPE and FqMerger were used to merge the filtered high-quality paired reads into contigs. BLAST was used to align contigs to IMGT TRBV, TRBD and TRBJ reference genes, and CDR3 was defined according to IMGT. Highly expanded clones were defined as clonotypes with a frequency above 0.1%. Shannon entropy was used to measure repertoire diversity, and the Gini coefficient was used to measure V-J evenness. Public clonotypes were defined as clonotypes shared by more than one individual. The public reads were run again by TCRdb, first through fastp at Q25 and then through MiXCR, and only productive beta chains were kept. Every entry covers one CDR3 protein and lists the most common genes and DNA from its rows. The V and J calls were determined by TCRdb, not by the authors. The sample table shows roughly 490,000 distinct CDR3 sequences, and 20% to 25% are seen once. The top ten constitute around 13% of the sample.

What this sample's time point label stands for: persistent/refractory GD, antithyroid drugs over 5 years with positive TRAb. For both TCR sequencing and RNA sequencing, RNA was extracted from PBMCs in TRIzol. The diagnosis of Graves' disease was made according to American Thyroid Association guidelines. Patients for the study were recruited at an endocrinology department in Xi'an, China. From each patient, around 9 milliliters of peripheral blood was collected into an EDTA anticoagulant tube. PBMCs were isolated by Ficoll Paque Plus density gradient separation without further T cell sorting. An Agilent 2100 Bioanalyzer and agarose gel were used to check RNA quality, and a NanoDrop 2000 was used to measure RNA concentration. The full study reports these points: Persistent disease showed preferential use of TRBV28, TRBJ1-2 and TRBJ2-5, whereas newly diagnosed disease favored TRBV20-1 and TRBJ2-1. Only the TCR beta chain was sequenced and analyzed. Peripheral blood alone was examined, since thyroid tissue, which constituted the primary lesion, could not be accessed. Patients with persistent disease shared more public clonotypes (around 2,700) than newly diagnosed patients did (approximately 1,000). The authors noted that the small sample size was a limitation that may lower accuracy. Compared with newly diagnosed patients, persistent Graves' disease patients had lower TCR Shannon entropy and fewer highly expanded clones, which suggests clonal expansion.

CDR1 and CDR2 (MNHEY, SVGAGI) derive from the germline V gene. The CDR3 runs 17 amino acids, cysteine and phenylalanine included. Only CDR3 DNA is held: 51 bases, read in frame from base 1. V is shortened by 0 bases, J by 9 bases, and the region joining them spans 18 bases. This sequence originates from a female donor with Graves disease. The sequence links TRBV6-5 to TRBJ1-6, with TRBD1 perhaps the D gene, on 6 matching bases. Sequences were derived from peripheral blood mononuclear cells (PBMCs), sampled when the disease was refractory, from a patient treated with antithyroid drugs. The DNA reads TGTGCCAGCAGTTACTCGAGGGGGGCGAGGGGATTTTCACCCCTCCACTTT. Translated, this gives CASSYSRGARGFSPLHF.